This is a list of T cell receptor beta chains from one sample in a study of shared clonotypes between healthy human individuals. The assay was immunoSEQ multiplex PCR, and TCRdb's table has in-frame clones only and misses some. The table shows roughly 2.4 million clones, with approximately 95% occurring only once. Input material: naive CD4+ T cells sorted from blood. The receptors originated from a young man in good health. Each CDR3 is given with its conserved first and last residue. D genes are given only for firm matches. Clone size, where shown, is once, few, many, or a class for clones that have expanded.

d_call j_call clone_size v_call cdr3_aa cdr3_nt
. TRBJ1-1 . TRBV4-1 CASSQDRVVTEAFF TGCGCCAGCAGCCAAGATCGGGTGGTCACTGAAGCTTTCTTT
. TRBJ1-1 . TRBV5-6 CASTTRGREAFF TGTGCCAGCACCACGCGGGGAAGAGAGGCTTTCTTT
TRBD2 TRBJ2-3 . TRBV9 CASSVAGGPTDTQYF TGTGCCAGCAGCGTAGCGGGAGGTCCCACAGATACGCAGTATTTT
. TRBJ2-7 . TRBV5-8 CASSLGQGHGDEQYF TGTGCCAGCAGCTTGGGCCAGGGCCATGGGGACGAGCAGTACTTC
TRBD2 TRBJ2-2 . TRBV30 CAWTALAGGPGGELFF TGTGCCTGGACTGCTTTGGCGGGAGGGCCTGGCGGGGAGCTGTTTTTT
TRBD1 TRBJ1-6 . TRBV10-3 CAISRGQGGSPLHF TGTGCCATCAGTCGCGGACAGGGTGGTTCACCCCTCCACTTT
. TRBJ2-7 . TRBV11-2 CASSSRVGPYEQYF TGTGCCAGCAGCTCCAGGGTTGGCCCCTACGAGCAGTACTTC
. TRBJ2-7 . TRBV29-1 CSVAGPGYEQYF TGCAGCGTTGCCGGCCCCGGCTACGAGCAGTACTTC
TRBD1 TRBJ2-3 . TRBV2 CASSYAWTGSTDTQYF TGTGCCAGCAGCTATGCTTGGACAGGGAGCACAGATACGCAGTATTTT
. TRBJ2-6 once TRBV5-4 CASSLEISSGANVLTF TGTGCCAGCAGCTTGGAGATAAGCTCTGGGGCCAACGTCCTGACTTTC
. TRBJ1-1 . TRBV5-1 CASSPSGNTEAFF TGCGCCAGCAGCCCCTCCGGGAACACTGAAGCTTTCTTT
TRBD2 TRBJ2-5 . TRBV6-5 CASSYGTSAHQETQYF TGTGCCAGCAGTTACGGGACTAGCGCACACCAAGAGACCCAGTACTTC
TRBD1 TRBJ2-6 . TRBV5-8 CASSPTGAGANVLTF TGTGCCAGCAGCCCGACAGGGGCTGGGGCCAACGTCCTGACTTTC
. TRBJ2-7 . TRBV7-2 CASSRSYEQYF TGTGCCAGCAGCCGTAGCTACGAGCAGTACTTC
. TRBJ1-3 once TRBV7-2 CASSYRVSGNTIYF TGTGCCAGCAGCTACAGGGTTTCTGGAAACACCATATATTTT
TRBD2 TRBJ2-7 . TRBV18 CASSPVTGTSGSYEQYF TGTGCCAGCTCACCAGTTACCGGGACTAGCGGATCCTACGAGCAGTACTTC
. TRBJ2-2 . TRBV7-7 CASSLAAGSPGELFF TGTGCTAGCAGCTTAGCGGCAGGGTCCCCCGGGGAGCTGTTTTTT
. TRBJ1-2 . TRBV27 CASSLGQGTLYGYTF TGTGCCAGCAGTTTAGGGCAGGGCACTCTCTATGGCTACACCTTC
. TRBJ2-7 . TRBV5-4 CASSVTGISYEQYF TGTGCCAGCAGCGTAACAGGGATCTCCTACGAGCAGTACTTC
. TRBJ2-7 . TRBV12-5 CASGLAAGLYEQYF TGTGCTAGTGGTTTGGCAGCAGGGTTATACGAGCAGTACTTC
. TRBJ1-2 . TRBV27 CASSFRGWPPASMRSYTF TGTGCCAGCAGTTTTAGAGGTTGGCCGCCTGCCTCTATGCGTAGCTACACCTTC
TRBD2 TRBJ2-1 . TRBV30 CAWTWTSAFNEQFF TGTGCCTGGACCTGGACTAGCGCCTTCAATGAGCAGTTCTTC
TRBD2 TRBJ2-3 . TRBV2 CASSESAGGLYTQYF TGTGCCAGCAGTGAATCGGCGGGAGGGCTTTATACGCAGTATTTT
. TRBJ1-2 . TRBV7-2 CASSSDPGRAGQGYTF TGTGCCAGCAGCTCGGACCCGGGGAGGGCAGGGCAAGGCTACACCTTC
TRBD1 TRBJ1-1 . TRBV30 CAWRQGAGSTEAFF TGTGCCTGGAGACAGGGGGCTGGTAGCACTGAAGCTTTCTTT
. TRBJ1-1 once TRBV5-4 CASSLGAGTEAFF TGTGCCAGCAGCTTGGGGGCGGGCACTGAAGCTTTCTTT
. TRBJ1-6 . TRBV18 CASSRQGASHDSPLHF TGTGCCAGCTCACGGCAGGGTGCCTCCCATGATTCACCCCTCCACTTT
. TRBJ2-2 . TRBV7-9 CASSLARPNTGELFF TGTGCCAGCAGCTTAGCGCGGCCTAACACCGGGGAGCTGTTTTTT